The source of this T cell receptor (beta chain) is a study of OX40 agonist ivuxolimab in advanced cancers. About the study as a whole: The costimulatory receptor OX40 (CD134) was targeted by ivuxolimab, a fully human IgG2 agonistic monoclonal antibody. Peripheral TCRbeta sequencing was intended to test whether TCR sequence diversity was altered and clonal T-cell expansion was caused by ivuxolimab. Intravenous ivuxolimab was administered to patients every 2 weeks at six dose levels: 0.01, 0.1, 0.3, 1.5, 3 and 10 mg/kg. Patients were allowed to have had prior anti-PD-1, anti-PD-L1 or anti-CTLA-4 therapy, and approximately 40% of the dose-escalation patients had previously received checkpoint inhibitors. Of the approximately 53 patients in dose escalation, about 20 had hepatocellular carcinoma, about 15 had melanoma, 9 had renal cell carcinoma and 9 had head and neck cancer. In the dose-escalation cohort, 82.7% of patients were male, and the mean age was roughly 60 years, with a range of about 23 to 90. Partial responses occurred in three dose-escalation patients: two with cutaneous melanoma and one with hepatocellular carcinoma. The paper covers the monotherapy dose-escalation part of the phase I ivuxolimab trial, which included N of about 50 patients.

The CDR3 goes from the cysteine to the phenylalanine over 16 residues. Kept here is only the CDR3 DNA, which spans 48 bases and is read in frame from base 1. V gives up 2 bases and J gives up 1 base, and the segment between their germline ends measures 13 bases. The germline V gene gives CDR1 as SNHLY and CDR2 as FYNNEI. To sequence the TCRbeta CDR3 region, genomic DNA was isolated from the sorted cells. The immunoSEQ Assay was used to sequence the TCRbeta CDR3 regions. TCRdb holds this immuneACCESS table with in-frame rearrangements only. Some clones are missing; in checked studies, unresolved V genes explain under half, and the rest has no known cause. This sample has 40,000 to 55,000 clones in its table, and over 80% of those were observed once. Roughly a quarter of the sample goes to the ten largest clones. The full study reports these points: On average, CD8+ T cells showed more expanded clones than CD4+ T cells after ivuxolimab. Low levels of normalized T-cell clonal expansion were also seen in some patients who did not respond. In the 0.1-3.0 mg/kg groups, partial responders had among the lowest normalized peripheral clonal expansion, particularly in CD8+ T cells. The antigen specificity of the peripheral T cells that underwent clonal expansion was not determined. At doses from 0.1 to 3.0 mg/kg, clonal expansion was seen in both CD4+ and CD8+ blood T cells between baseline and week 6.

Patients with autoimmune disease history or receiving systemic immunosuppression were excluded from the trial. Peripheral blood for TCR sequencing was collected from all dose cohorts at baseline, on cycle 4 day 1, and on cycle 7 day 1. Samples were obtained from an open-label, multicenter, first-in-human phase I dose-escalation trial of ivuxolimab. Adults with locally advanced or metastatic melanoma, renal cell carcinoma, hepatocellular carcinoma or head and neck squamous cell carcinoma were enrolled in the trial. Before TCR sequencing, CD4+ and CD8+ T cells were separately sorted from peripheral blood. As to this clone: This receptor's antigen is unknown. No much larger clonotype is one base removed from it; base qualities were not supplied.

This TCR was sampled from an adult with an advanced solid tumor such as melanoma, head and neck, liver or kidney cancer. The chain employs TRBV2 and TRBJ2-3; the D gene assignment is ambiguous. Sequencing was performed on CD4+ or CD8+ T cells sorted from blood, taken in a trial of the OX40 agonist ivuxolimab. The sequenced DNA: TGTGCCAGCAGTGAATGGTGGGCGGAAGGCACAGATACGCAGTATTTT. The resulting protein is CASSEWWAEGTDTQYF.